This is a list of T cell receptor beta chains from one sample in a study of human T cells and chemical hapten exposure. Via MiXCR, TCRdb re-called the RACE reads, giving one row per CDR3 protein. The sample shows about 82,000 distinct CDR3 sequences, about 8.6% of them seen only once. Sample: whole blood. The receptors were gathered from a male donor in good health. Some clones in this sample may be carry-over from other donors' samples. Both conserved end residues are part of each CDR3. The order of the fields is J gene, D gene, V gene, clone size, CDR3 protein, CDR3 DNA. A D gene is named only where the DNA matches it firmly. Rows may omit the clone size; those that give it use once, few, many or a size class.

>TRBJ2-3|-|TRBV6-2/TRBV6-3|few
CASSYSVLDTQYF
TGTGCCAGCAGTTACTCCGTTTTGGATACGCAGTATTTT
>TRBJ1-4|-|TRBV12-3/TRBV12-4|-
CASTGRATNEKLFF
TGTGCCAGCACAGGCCGTGCAACTAATGAAAAACTGTTTTTT
>TRBJ1-2|-|TRBV10-2|-
CASSESSRRYGYTF
TGCGCCAGCAGTGAGTCGTCACGGCGCTATGGCTACACCTTC
>TRBJ1-6|TRBD1|TRBV10-3|-
CAISDGTGGNNSPLHF
TGTGCCATCAGTGATGGGACAGGGGGAAATAATTCACCCCTCCACTTT
>TRBJ1-1|-|TRBV29-1|many
CSVEKQMNTEAFF
TGCAGCGTTGAGAAACAGATGAACACTGAAGCTTTCTTT
>TRBJ2-3|-|TRBV10-3|few
CAISERTSTDTQYF
TGTGCCATTTCTGAGCGGACCTCCACAGATACGCAGTATTTT
>TRBJ2-1|TRBD2|TRBV6-2/TRBV6-3|few
CASSAGGRSYNEQFF
TGTGCCAGCTCAGCGGGAGGTAGATCCTACAATGAGCAGTTCTTC
>TRBJ2-3|-|TRBV27|many
CASSLSLATDTQYF
TGTGCCAGCAGTTTGAGCCTAGCGACAGATACGCAGTATTTT
>TRBJ1-1|-|TRBV12-3/TRBV12-4|-
CASSFTGGQNTEAFF
TGTGCCAGCAGTTTCACGGGCGGCCAGAACACTGAAGCTTTCTTT
>TRBJ2-7|TRBD2|TRBV9|few
CASSRRGMDYEQYF
TGTGCCAGCAGTCGGCGGGGGATGGACTACGAGCAGTACTTC
>TRBJ1-1|TRBD1|TRBV12-3/TRBV12-4|few
CASSSGGGADTEAFF
TGTGCCAGCAGTTCAGGGGGGGGCGCGGACACTGAAGCTTTCTTT
>TRBJ1-5|-|TRBV10-2|-
CASSDRGHHNQPQHF
TGCGCCAGCAGTGACAGGGGCCACCACAATCAGCCCCAGCATTTT
>TRBJ2-1|TRBD2|TRBV5-4|-
CASSSGGEGRGEQFF
TGTGCCAGCAGCTCGGGAGGGGAGGGCCGGGGTGAGCAGTTCTTC
>TRBJ2-3|-|TRBV7-6|-
CASSRGQTDTQYF
TGTGCCAGCAGCCGAGGACAGACAGATACGCAGTATTTT
>TRBJ2-7|TRBD2|TRBV6-2/TRBV6-3|-
CASSSAGGTYEQYF
TGTGCCAGCAGTTCCGCGGGGGGGACCTACGAGCAGTACTTC
>TRBJ1-1|TRBD1|TRBV6-1|-
CASSWGQGASEAFF
TGTGCCAGCAGTTGGGGACAGGGAGCCTCTGAAGCTTTCTTT
>TRBJ1-5|-|TRBV5-5|many
CASSLWDTMDYQPQHF
TGTGCCAGCAGCTTGTGGGACACTATGGATTATCAGCCCCAGCATTTT
>TRBJ2-2|-|TRBV6-5|few
CASSFRQPTGELFF
TGTGCCAGCAGTTTTAGACAGCCCACCGGGGAGCTGTTTTTT
>TRBJ2-2|TRBD2|TRBV5-6|-
CASSFRGLAVIIGNTGELFF
TGTGCCAGCAGCTTTAGGGGACTAGCGGTGATTATTGGAAACACCGGGGAGCTGTTTTTT
>TRBJ2-3|TRBD2|TRBV4-2|many
CASSQDLAGGTDTQYF
TGTGCCAGCAGCCAAGATCTAGCGGGAGGCACAGATACGCAGTATTTT
>TRBJ1-4|-|TRBV3-2|few
CASSQSHRSRGGKLFF
TGTGCCAGCAGCCAAAGTCACCGTTCCAGGGGAGGAAAACTGTTTTTT
>TRBJ2-6|-|TRBV5-1|few
CASSHTSGTTANVLTF
TGCGCCAGCAGCCATACAAGTGGAACGACGGCCAACGTCCTGACTTTC
>TRBJ2-6|-|TRBV5-1|few
CASSPQGRSGANVLTF
TGCGCCAGCAGCCCACAGGGCCGCTCTGGGGCCAACGTCCTGACTTTC
>TRBJ1-5|TRBD1|TRBV20-1|-
CSASDRVDQPQHF
TGCAGTGCTAGCGACAGGGTGGATCAGCCCCAGCATTTT
>TRBJ2-1|-|TRBV6-5|many
CASSYSHTGEQFF
TGTGCCAGCAGTTACTCACATACAGGGGAGCAGTTCTTC
>TRBJ2-3|TRBD2|TRBV29-1|-
CSVTLAGGGTDTQYF
TGCAGCGTTACCCTAGCGGGGGGCGGCACAGATACGCAGTATTTT
>TRBJ2-1|-|TRBV30|few
CAWSASRYNEQFF
TGTGCCTGGAGTGCCAGCAGGTACAATGAGCAGTTCTTC
>TRBJ2-7|TRBD2|TRBV12-3/TRBV12-4|few
CASSLERGPGYEQYF
TGTGCCAGCAGTCTTGAGCGGGGGCCTGGATACGAGCAGTACTTC
>TRBJ2-5|-|TRBV20-1|many
CSALDRTVQETQYF
TGCAGTGCCCTTGACAGGACGGTGCAAGAGACCCAGTACTTC
>TRBJ2-5|TRBD2|TRBV12-3/TRBV12-4|few
CASSGTSGRRETQYF
TGTGCCAGCAGTGGGACTAGCGGGAGACGAGAGACCCAGTACTTC
>TRBJ1-1|-|TRBV6-2/TRBV6-3|many
CASREGYTEAFF
TGTGCCAGCAGAGAGGGATACACTGAAGCTTTCTTT
>TRBJ2-7|TRBD2|TRBV20-1|many
CSAPTGGSSYEQYF
TGCAGTGCTCCAACGGGGGGAAGCTCCTACGAGCAGTACTTC
>TRBJ2-4|-|TRBV4-1|-
CASSQEPPNIQYF
TGCGCCAGCAGCCAAGAACCACCAAACATTCAGTACTTC
>TRBJ2-3|-|TRBV9|few
CASSVVGRSTDTQYF
TGTGCCAGCAGCGTAGTTGGGCGGAGCACAGATACGCAGTATTTT
>TRBJ2-3|TRBD1|TRBV6-1|-
CASSEALGTDHTDTQYF
TGTGCCAGCAGTGAAGCGCTGGGGACAGACCACACAGATACGCAGTATTTT
>TRBJ1-1|-|TRBV20-1|-
CSARSGGGNTEAFF
TGCAGTGCTAGGTCCGGGGGAGGGAACACTGAAGCTTTCTTT
>TRBJ2-3|-|TRBV5-4|-
CAFGASVGDTQYF
TGTGCCTTCGGGGCTAGCGTTGGAGATACGCAGTATTTT
>TRBJ1-1|-|TRBV7-3|few
CASSLTRGGPAFF
TGTGCCAGCAGCTTAACGAGGGGGGGGCCAGCTTTCTTT
>TRBJ1-5|TRBD1|TRBV6-2/TRBV6-3|-
CASSPTPTGIQPQHF
TGTGCCAGCAGCCCGACTCCGACAGGGATTCAGCCCCAGCATTTT
>TRBJ1-1|-|TRBV4-3|many
CASSQEFYGGVITEAFF
TGCGCCAGCAGCCAAGAATTCTATGGGGGAGTCATAACTGAAGCTTTCTTT
>TRBJ2-7|-|TRBV3-1|many
CASSPGQGTYEQYF
TGTGCCAGCAGCCCCGGTCAGGGTACCTACGAGCAGTACTTC
>TRBJ1-1|-|TRBV18|many
CASSPPTQGLNTEAFF
TGTGCCAGCTCACCACCGACACAGGGACTGAACACTGAAGCTTTCTTT
>TRBJ2-5|-|TRBV7-6|many
CASLTGAAKQETQYF
TGTGCCAGCCTCACTGGGGCAGCCAAGCAAGAGACCCAGTACTTC
>TRBJ2-3|TRBD2|TRBV20-1|few
CSARGTPASGRTDTQYF
TGCAGTGCTAGAGGGACCCCGGCTAGCGGGCGCACAGATACGCAGTATTTT
>TRBJ2-3|-|TRBV7-8|-
CASSLFVGNTDTQYF
TGTGCCAGCAGCTTATTTGTGGGAAACACAGATACGCAGTATTTT
>TRBJ2-7|-|TRBV7-9|few
CASSPSTYEQYF
TGTGCCAGCAGCCCGAGCACCTACGAGCAGTACTTC
>TRBJ1-6|TRBD1|TRBV11-2|few
CASSFGILWDRALFGSSYNSPLHF
TGTGCCAGCAGCTTCGGAATCCTGTGGGACAGGGCCCTTTTCGGGAGCTCCTATAATTCACCCCTCCACTTT
>TRBJ1-6|TRBD1|TRBV27|-
CASRTGGNTYDSPLHF
TGTGCCAGCAGAACAGGGGGCAACACCTATGATTCACCCCTCCACTTT